The 5 T cell receptor beta chains below all came from one sample that was sequenced in a study of tumor-infiltrating lymphocytes in oesophageal squamous cell carcinoma. TCRdb redid the calling of the PCR reads with MiXCR, one entry per CDR3 protein. The data show 15,000 to 20,000 distinct CDR3 sequences, just over 40% seen once. Specimen: normal esophageal tissue next to the tumor. Every receptor here comes from a male donor with esophageal squamous cell carcinoma.

The sample holds many counts of this clonotype. The gene calls are TRBV6-1 and TRBJ2-5; 7 positions agree with TRBD1. The CDR3 totals 16 residues. In germline, CDR1 is MNHNS, CDR2 SASEGT. J lost 11 bases, V lost 5 bases, and 20 bases had no gene match. The CDR3 loop is CASSPIPGQNLNEQYF. The DNA of the CDR3 is TGTGCCAGCAGTCCAATTCCGGGACAGAACCTTAATGAGCAGTACTTC.

This clonotype is medium-sized in the sample. The rearrangement joins TRBV12-5 to TRBJ2-7; no firm D call. The CDR3 spans 12 residues. CDR1 LGHNT and CDR2 FRNRAP come from the germline V gene. V lost 5 bases, J lost 3 bases, and 8 bases lay in between. The CDR3 is CASGLDLYEQYF. The CDR3 bases are TGTGCTAGTGGTCTTGACCTCTACGAGCAGTACTTC. Filled out from reference TRBV12-5 and TRBJ2-7, the complete variable domain reads DARVTQTPRHKVTEMGQEVTMRCQPILGHNTVFWYRQTMMQGLELLAYFRNRAPLDDSGMPKDRFSAEMPDATLATLKIQPSEPRDSAVYFCASGLDLYEQYFGPGTRLTVT.

The chain links TRBV5-5 to TRBJ2-3; D not resolved. The V gene lost 0 bases and the J gene lost 4 bases, with 9 bases spanning the gap. The CDR3 covers 14 residues. CDR1 is SGHKS and CDR2 is YYEKEE in the germline V gene (reference sequence). The CDR3 DNA follows: TGTGCCAGCAGCTTGGAGTGGGGTGCAGATACGCAGTATTTT. Translated, it gives CASSLEWGADTQYF.

With respect to this clonotype: An end of the junction differs from the germline gene, which may be a read error. V is TRBV5-6 and J is TRBJ2-6; D possibly corresponds to TRBD2 (6 bases). Germline CDR1 reads SGHDT; CDR2 reads YYEEEE. The CDR3 contains 14 residues. The CDR3 nucleotides read TGTGCCAGCAGCTTGGGTCAGGGACTTTCACCCCTCCACTTC. Its protein is CASSLGQGLSPLHF. The full variable domain, rest sourced from reference TRBV5-6 and TRBJ2-6, is DAGVTQSPTHLIKTRGQQVTLRCSPKSGHDTVSWYQQALGQGPQFIFQYYEEEERQRGNFPDRFSGHQFPNYSSELNVNALLLGDSALYLCASSLGQGLSPLHFGAGSRLTVL.

In this sample, this clonotype turned up many times. The J gene is TRBJ1-4, the V gene TRBV24-1; TRBD1 matches at 12 bases. The CDR3 length is 16 residues. V lost 10 bases, J lost 8 bases, and 13 bases stayed unmatched. The germline V gene has CDR1 KGHDR and CDR2 SFDVKD. DNA of the CDR3: TGTGCCACAAGTCCCGGGACAGGGGGCTTAGGAGAAAAACTGTTTTTT. Protein: CATSPGTGGLGEKLFF.